This T cell receptor (beta chain) was recorded in a study of blood T cell repertoires in COVID-19. The wider study: COVID-19 samples from acute and convalescent phases originated in the United States, Italy and Spain. PBMCs, B-cell-depleted T cells, or T cells provided the cDNA or gDNA that made up the material.

In the authors' methods: Nucleated cell number was recorded as an estimate derived from reference gene primer amplification. Only in-frame clones appear in the TCRdb table, and some are missing; sequencing was by immunoSEQ multiplex PCR. The V and J calls and clone size come from that table; D and trimming were worked out from the DNA. The sample consists of around 320,000 clones, 87% of them appearing once. With 3 bases removed from V and 7 bases from J, the gap between germline ends came to 6 bases. There are 12 residues in the CDR3. The TCR was taken from a young man with active or convalescent COVID-19. The V call is TRBV12-3 or TRBV12-4, the J call TRBJ1-4, with D perhaps TRBD1 (5 bases). Sequenced: peripheral blood. The CDR3 is CASSFGGEKLFF. The DNA of the CDR3 is TGTGCCAGCAGTTTCGGGGGTGAAAAACTGTTTTTT.